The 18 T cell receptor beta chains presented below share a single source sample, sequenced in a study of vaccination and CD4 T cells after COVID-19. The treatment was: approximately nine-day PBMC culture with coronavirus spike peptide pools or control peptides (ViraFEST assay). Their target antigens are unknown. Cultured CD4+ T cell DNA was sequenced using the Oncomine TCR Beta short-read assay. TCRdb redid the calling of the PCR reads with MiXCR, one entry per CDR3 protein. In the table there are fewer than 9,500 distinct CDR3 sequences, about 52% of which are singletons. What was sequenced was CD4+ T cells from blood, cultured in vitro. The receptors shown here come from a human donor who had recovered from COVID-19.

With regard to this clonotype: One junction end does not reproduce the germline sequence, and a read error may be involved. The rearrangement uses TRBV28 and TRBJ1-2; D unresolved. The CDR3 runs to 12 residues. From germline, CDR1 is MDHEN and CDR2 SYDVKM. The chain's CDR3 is CASQLPNYGHTF. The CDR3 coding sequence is TGTGCCAGTCAGCTACCTAACTATGGCCACACCTTC.

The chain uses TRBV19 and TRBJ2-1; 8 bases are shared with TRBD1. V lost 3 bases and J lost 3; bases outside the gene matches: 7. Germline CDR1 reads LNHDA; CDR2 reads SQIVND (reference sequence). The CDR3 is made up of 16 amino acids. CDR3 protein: CASSIVGGTGYNEQFF. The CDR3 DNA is TGTGCCAGTAGTATTGTAGGCGGGACAGGCTACAATGAGCAGTTCTTC. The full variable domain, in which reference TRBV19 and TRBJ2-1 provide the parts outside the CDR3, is DGGITQSPKYLFRKEGQNVTLSCEQNLNHDAMYWYRQDPGQGLRLIYYSQIVNDFQKGDIAEGYSVSREKKESFPLTVTSAQKNPTAFYLCASSIVGGTGYNEQFFGPGTRLTVL.

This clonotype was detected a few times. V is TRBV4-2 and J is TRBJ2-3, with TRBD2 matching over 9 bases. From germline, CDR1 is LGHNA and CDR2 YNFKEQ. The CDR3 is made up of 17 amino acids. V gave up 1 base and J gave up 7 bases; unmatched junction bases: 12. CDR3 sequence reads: CASSQGPAREGINTQYF. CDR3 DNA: TGTGCCAGCAGCCAAGGCCCCGCGCGGGAGGGCATAAATACGCAGTATTTT.

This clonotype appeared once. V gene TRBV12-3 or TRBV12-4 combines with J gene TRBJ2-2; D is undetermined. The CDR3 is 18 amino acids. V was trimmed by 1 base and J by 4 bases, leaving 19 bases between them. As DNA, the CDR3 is TGTGCCAGCAGTTTAGTTATAATGACACCGAGTGGCACCGGGGAGCTGTTTTTT. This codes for CASSLVIMTPSGTGELFF.

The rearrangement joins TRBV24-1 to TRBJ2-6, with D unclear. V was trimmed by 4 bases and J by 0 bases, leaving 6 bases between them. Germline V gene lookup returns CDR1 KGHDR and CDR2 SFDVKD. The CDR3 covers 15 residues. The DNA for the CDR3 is TGTGCCACCAGTGACCAGCGCTCTGGGGCCAACGTCCTGACTTTC. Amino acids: CATSDQRSGANVLTF.

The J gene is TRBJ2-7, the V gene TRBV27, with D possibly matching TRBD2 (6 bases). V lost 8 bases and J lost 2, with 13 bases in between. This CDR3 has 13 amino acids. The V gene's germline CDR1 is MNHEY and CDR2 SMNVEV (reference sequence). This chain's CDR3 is CASLGGTPYEQYF. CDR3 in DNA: TGTGCCAGCCTGGGCGGGACCCCCTACGAGCAGTACTTC.

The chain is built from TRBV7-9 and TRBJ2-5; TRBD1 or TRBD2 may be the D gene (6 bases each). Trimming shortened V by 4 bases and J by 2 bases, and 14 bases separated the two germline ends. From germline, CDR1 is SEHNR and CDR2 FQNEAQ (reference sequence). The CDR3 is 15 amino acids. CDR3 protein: CASSSRGTAQETQYF. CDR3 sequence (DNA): TGTGCCAGCAGCTCTAGGGGGACTGCGCAAGAGACCCAGTACTTC.

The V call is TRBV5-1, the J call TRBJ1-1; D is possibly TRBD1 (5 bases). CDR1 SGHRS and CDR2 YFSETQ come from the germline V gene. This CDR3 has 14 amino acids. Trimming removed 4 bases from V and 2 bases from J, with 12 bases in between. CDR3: CASSSWGSNTEAFF. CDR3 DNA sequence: TGCGCCAGCAGCAGCTGGGGGAGTAACACTGAAGCTTTCTTT.

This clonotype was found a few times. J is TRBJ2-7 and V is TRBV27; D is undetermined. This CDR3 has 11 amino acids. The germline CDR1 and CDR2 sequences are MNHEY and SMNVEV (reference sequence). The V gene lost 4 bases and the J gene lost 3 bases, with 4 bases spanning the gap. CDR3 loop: CASSYHYEQYF. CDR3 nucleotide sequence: TGTGCCAGCAGTTATCACTACGAGCAGTACTTC.

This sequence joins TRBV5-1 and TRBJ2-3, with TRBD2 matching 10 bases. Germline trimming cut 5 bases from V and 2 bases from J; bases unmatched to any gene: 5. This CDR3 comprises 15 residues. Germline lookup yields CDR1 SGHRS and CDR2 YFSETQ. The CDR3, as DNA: TGCGCCAGCAGAGAGGGACTAGCGTTCACAGATACGCAGTATTTT. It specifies CASREGLAFTDTQYF.

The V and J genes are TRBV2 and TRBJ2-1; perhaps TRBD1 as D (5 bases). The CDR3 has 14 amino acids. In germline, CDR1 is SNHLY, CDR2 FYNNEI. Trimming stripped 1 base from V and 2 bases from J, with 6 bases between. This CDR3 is CASSEGGAYNEQFF. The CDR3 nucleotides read TGTGCCAGCAGTGAAGGGGGCGCCTACAATGAGCAGTTCTTC.

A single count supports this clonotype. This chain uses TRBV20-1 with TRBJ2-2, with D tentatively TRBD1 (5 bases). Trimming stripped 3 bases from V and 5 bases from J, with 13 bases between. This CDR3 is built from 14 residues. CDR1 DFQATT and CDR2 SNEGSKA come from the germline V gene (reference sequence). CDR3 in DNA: TGCAGTGCTAGGGGGCAGGGAAGGACCGGGGAGCTGTTTTTT. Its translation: CSARGQGRTGELFF.

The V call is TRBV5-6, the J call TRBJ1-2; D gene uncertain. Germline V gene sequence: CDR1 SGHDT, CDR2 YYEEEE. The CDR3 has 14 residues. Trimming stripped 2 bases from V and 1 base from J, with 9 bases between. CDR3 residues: CASSFPNRNYGYTF. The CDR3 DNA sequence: TGTGCCAGCAGCTTCCCGAACCGTAACTATGGCTACACCTTC.

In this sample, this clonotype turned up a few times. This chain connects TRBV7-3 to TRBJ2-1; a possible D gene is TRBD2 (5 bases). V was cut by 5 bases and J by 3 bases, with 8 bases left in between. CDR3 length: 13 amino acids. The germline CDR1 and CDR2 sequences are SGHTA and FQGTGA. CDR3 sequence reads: CASSPRDYNEQFF. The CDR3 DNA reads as TGTGCCAGCAGCCCACGGGACTACAATGAGCAGTTCTTC.

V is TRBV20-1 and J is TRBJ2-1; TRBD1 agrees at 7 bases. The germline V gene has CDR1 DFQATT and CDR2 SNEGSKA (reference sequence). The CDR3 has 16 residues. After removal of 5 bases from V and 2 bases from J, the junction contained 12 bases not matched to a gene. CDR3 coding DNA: TGCAGTGCTCACCGAAGTAGGGGGCGCGCCTACAATGAGCAGTTCTTC. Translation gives CSAHRSRGRAYNEQFF.

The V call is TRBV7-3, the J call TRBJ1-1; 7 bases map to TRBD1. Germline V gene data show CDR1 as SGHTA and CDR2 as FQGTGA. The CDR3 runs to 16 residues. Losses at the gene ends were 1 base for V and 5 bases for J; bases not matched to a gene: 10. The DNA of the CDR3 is TGTGCCAGCAGCTTAAGTTTTAGTGTCAGGGGGACTGAAGCTTTCTTT. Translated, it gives CASSLSFSVRGTEAFF.

Here the CDR3 DNA reads TGTGCCTGGAGTATGCTTACTAACTATGGCTACACCTTC. Amino acids: CAWSMLTNYGYTF. The chain is built from TRBV30 and TRBJ1-2; D not certain. The germline V and J ends were trimmed by 2 bases and 0 bases, with 7 bases remaining between them. This CDR3 comprises 13 residues. Germline V gives CDR1 GTSNPN, CDR2 SVGIG (reference sequence).

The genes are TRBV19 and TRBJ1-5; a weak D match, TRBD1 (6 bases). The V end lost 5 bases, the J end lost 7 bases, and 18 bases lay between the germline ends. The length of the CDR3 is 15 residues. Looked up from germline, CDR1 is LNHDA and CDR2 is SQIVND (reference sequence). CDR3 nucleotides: TGTGCCAGTAGTGCACAGGGAGCGGGGCTCCAGCCCCAGCATTTT. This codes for CASSAQGAGLQPQHF.